The rows below give T cell receptor beta chains drawn from one sample of a study of cytomegalovirus exposure and HLA in healthy donors. Repertoires were generated with immunoSEQ multiplex PCR, while TCRdb's copy carries only in-frame clones and drops some. The sample lists fewer than 150,000 clones; around 80% were seen once. Sequencing was done on a sample of PBMCs. These TCRs come from a middle-aged man in good health and CMV-seropositive. Both conserved end residues are part of each CDR3. D genes are given only for firm matches. Clone size is stated in some rows and not others, as once, few, many or a class when expanded.

D gene	J gene	V gene	clone size	CDR3 DNA	CDR3 protein
TRBD1	TRBJ1-5	TRBV19	once	TGTGCCAGTAGCTCACAGGGGTTTGGCAATCAGCCCCAGCATTTT	CASSSQGFGNQPQHF
TRBD2	TRBJ2-7	TRBV5-5	few	TGTGCCAGCAGCTTGGACACGGGGAGGGCCTACGAGCAGTACTTC	CASSLDTGRAYEQYF
.	TRBJ2-7	TRBV7-2	once	TGTGCCAGCAGCTTCCCCGACAGCTCCTACGAGCAGTACTTC	CASSFPDSSYEQYF
TRBD2	TRBJ2-3	TRBV7-3	.	TGTGCCAGCAGCCCCCGTGGCGGCGGGAGTGATACGCAGTATTTT	CASSPRGGGSDTQYF
TRBD1	TRBJ2-1	TRBV7-2	.	TGTGCCAGCAGCTTAGGACAGGGGTATCCTAATGAGCAGTTCTTC	CASSLGQGYPNEQFF
TRBD1	TRBJ2-7	TRBV6-1	.	TGTGCCAGCAGTCTCCGGGACAGTTCCTACGAGCAGTACTTC	CASSLRDSSYEQYF
.	TRBJ1-1	TRBV14	.	TGTGCCAGCAGCCGGTGGGCCGTGAGCACTGAAGCTTTCTTT	CASSRWAVSTEAFF
.	TRBJ2-7	TRBV11-2	.	TGTGCCAGCAGCTCCGGGACCTACGAGCAGTACTTC	CASSSGTYEQYF
.	TRBJ2-7	TRBV6-6	once	TGTGCCAGCGTGAGGGCCGGAACCTACGAGCAGTACTTC	CASVRAGTYEQYF
.	TRBJ1-2	TRBV7-2	.	TGTGCCAGCAGCTTCACTTCTTTCTATGGCTACACCTTC	CASSFTSFYGYTF
TRBD2	TRBJ2-3	TRBV2	.	TGTGCCAGCAGTGTTATAGCGGGGTCCCCGTCATATACGCAGTATTTT	CASSVIAGSPSYTQYF
.	TRBJ1-2	TRBV4-1	.	TGCGCCAGCAGCCAAGACCCAGGAAACTATGGCTACACCTTC	CASSQDPGNYGYTF
TRBD2	TRBJ2-3	TRBV29-1	.	TGCAGCGTTGAAGATGTGACTAGCGGGAGGGAAAGCACAGATACGCAGTATTTT	CSVEDVTSGRESTDTQYF
.	TRBJ1-2	TRBV6-5	.	TGTGCCAGCAGTTTAGACAATAACTATGGCTACACCTTC	CASSLDNNYGYTF
TRBD1	TRBJ2-7	TRBV27	.	TGTGCCAGCAGTTTGATCGGGACAGGGGCCTACGAGCAGTACTTC	CASSLIGTGAYEQYF
TRBD1	TRBJ2-7	TRBV28	.	TGTGCCAGCTCCCCGACAGGGTACTACGAGCAGTACTTC	CASSPTGYYEQYF
TRBD1	TRBJ1-4	TRBV2	once	TGTGCCAGCTCCGGACAGGGGGTCTCTAATGAAAAACTGTTTTTT	CASSGQGVSNEKLFF
TRBD2	TRBJ2-7	TRBV7-2	.	TGTGCCAGCAGCCGTAGCGGGAGCAGGAACGAGCAGTACTTC	CASSRSGSRNEQYF
.	TRBJ2-5	TRBV2	.	TGTGCCAGCAGTGAGAGGCCGTCGTCCCAGTACTTC	CASSERPSSQYF
TRBD1	TRBJ2-1	TRBV2	.	TGTGCCAGCAGCCTGACAGGGGACGATGAGCAGTTCTTC	CASSLTGDDEQFF
TRBD1	TRBJ1-5	TRBV6-6	.	TGTGCCAGCAGTTTTGGACAGGGGGCTAGCAATCAGCCCCAGCATTTT	CASSFGQGASNQPQHF
TRBD2	TRBJ2-1	TRBV5-6	.	TGTGCCAGCAGCTGGGGACTAGCCGCCAATGAGCAGTTCTTC	CASSWGLAANEQFF
.	TRBJ1-5	TRBV2	.	TGTGCCAGCAGGGGGGCAGAGTATAGCAATCAGCCCCAGCATTTT	CASRGAEYSNQPQHF
TRBD1	TRBJ2-7	TRBV19	.	TGTGCCAGTAGCTTTGGGACAGGGGGTGCCTACGAGCAGTACTTC	CASSFGTGGAYEQYF
TRBD1	TRBJ2-3	TRBV5-1	.	TGCGCCAGTATGGCTATGATGACAGGGGATGACACAGATACGCAGTATTTT	CASMAMMTGDDTDTQYF
TRBD2	TRBJ2-1	TRBV12-5	.	TGTGCTAGTGGTTTGGTACGAGCGGGGGGGCTTTTTGAGCAGTTCTTC	CASGLVRAGGLFEQFF
.	TRBJ2-3	TRBV5-1	few	TGCGCCAGCAACGCAGGGGTAGAACGCACAGATACGCAGTATTTT	CASNAGVERTDTQYF
.	TRBJ2-3	TRBV5-6	.	TGTGCCAGCAGCCGTCGGTCGGACATCTACACAGATACGCAGTATTTT	CASSRRSDIYTDTQYF
.	TRBJ1-2	TRBV7-2	.	TGTGCCAGCACCCTAACAGGGATCCTAAGCGGTGGCTACACCTTC	CASTLTGILSGGYTF